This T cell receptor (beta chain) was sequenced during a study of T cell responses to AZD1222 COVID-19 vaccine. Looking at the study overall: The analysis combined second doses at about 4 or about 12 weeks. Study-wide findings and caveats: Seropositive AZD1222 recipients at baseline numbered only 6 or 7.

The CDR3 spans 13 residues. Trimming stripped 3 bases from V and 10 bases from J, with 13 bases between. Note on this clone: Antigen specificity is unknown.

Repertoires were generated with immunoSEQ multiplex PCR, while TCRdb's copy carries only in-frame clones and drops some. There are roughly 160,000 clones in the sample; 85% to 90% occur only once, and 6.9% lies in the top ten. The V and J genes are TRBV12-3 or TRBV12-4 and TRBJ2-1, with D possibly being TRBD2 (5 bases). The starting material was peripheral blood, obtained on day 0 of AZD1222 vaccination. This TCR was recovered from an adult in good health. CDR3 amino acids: CASSFGGRGEQFF. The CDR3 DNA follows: TGTGCCAGCAGTTTCGGTGGGCGCGGGGAGCAGTTCTTC.